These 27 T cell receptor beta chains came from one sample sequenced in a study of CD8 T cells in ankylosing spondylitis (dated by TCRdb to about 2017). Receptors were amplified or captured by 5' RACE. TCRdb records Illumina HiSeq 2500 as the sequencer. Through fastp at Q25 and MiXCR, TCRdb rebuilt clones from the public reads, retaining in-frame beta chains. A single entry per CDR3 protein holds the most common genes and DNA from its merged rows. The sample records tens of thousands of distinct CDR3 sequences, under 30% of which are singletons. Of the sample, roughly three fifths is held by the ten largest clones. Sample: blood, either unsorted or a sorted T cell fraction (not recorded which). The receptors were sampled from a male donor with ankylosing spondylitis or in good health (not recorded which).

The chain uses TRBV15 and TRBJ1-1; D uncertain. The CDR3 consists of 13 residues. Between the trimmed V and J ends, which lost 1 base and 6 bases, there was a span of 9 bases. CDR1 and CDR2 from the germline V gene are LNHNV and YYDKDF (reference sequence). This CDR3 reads CATSRGGVSEAFF. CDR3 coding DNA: TGTGCCACCAGCAGAGGCGGGGTCTCTGAAGCTTTCTTT.

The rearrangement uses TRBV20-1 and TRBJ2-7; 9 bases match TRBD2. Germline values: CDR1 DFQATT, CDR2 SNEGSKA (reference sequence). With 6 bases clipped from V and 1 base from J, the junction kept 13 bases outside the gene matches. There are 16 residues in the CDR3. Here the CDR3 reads CSAEGEAGGKSYEQYF. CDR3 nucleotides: TGCAGTGCCGAGGGAGAGGCGGGAGGGAAATCCTACGAGCAGTACTTC.

The CDR3 region is CASSLGAVSSYEQYF. The CDR3 DNA follows: TGTGCCAGCAGCTTAGGAGCGGTCAGCTCCTACGAGCAGTACTTC. The V call is TRBV7-2, the J call TRBJ2-7; D is possibly TRBD2 (5 bases). The CDR3 is 15 residues long. The V gene's germline CDR1 is SGHTA and CDR2 FQGNSA. The V end lost 1 base, the J end lost 0 bases, and 10 bases lay between the germline ends.

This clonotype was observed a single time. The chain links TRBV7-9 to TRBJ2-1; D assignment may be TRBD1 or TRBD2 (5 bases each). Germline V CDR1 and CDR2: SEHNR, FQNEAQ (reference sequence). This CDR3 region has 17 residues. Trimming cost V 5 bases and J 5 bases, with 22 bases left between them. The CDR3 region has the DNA TGTGCCAGCAGCCCTTATATCCTCCGGGACGCAGACAATGAGCAGTTCTTC. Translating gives CASSPYILRDADNEQFF.

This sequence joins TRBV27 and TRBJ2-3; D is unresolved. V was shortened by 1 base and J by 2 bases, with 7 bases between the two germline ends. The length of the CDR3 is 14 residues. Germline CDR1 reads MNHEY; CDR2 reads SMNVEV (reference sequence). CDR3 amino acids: CASSLLGNTDTQYF. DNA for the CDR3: TGTGCCAGCAGTTTATTAGGGAACACAGATACGCAGTATTTT.

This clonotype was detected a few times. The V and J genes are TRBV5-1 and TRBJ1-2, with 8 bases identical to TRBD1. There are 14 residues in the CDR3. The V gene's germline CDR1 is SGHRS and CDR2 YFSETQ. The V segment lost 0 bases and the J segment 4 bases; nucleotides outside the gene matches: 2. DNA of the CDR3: TGCGCCAGCAGCTTGGGACAGGGGACCTATGGCTACACCTTC. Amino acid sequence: CASSLGQGTYGYTF.

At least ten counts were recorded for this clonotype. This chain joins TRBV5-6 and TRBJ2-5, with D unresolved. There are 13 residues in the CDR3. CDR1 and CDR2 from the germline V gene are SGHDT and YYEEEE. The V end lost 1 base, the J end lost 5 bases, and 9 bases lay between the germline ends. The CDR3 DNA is TGTGCCAGCAGCTTGATACCCGGGGAGACCCAGTACTTC. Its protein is CASSLIPGETQYF.

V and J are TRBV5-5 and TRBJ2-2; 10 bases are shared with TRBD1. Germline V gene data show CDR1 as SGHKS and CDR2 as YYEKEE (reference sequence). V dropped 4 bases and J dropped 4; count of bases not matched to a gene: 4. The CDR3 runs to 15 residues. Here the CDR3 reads CASSPGQGGTGELFF. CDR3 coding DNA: TGTGCCAGCAGCCCCGGACAGGGGGGCACCGGGGAGCTGTTTTTT. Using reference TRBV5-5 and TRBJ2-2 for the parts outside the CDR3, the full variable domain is DAGVTQSPTHLIKTRGQQVTLRCSPISGHKSVSWYQQVLGQGPQFIFQYYEKEERGRGNFPDRFSARQFPNYSSELNVNALLLGDSALYLCASSPGQGGTGELFFGEGSRLTVL.

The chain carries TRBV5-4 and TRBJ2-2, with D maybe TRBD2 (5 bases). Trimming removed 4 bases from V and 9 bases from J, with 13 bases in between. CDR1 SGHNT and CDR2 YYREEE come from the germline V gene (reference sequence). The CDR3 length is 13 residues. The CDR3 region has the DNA TGTGCCAGCAGCAGAAAGGAGGACCGGGAGCTGTTTTTT. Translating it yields CASSRKEDRELFF.

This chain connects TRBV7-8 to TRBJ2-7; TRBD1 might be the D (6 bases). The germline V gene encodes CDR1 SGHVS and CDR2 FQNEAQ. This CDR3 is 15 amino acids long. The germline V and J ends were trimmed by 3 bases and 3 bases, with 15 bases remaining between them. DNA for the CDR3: TGTGCCAGCAGCTTCCCCGGGACAAATGACTACGAGCAGTACTTC. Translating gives CASSFPGTNDYEQYF.

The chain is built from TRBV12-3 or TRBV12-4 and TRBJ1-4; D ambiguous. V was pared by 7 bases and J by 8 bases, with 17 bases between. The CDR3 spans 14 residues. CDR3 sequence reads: CASTIAGFGEKLFF. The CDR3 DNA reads TGTGCCAGCACCATAGCGGGGTTTGGCGAAAAACTGTTTTTT.

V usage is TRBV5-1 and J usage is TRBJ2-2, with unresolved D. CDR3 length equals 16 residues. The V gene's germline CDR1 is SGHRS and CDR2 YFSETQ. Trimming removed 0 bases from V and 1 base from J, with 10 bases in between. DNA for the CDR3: TGCGCCAGCAGCTTGGCAACAGTAGAGAACACCGGGGAGCTGTTTTTT. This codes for CASSLATVENTGELFF. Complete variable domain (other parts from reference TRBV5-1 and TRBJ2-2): KAGVTQTPRYLIKTRGQQVTLSCSPISGHRSVSWYQQTPGQGLQFLFEYFSETQRNKGNFPGRFSGRQFSNSRSEMNVSTLELGDSALYLCASSLATVENTGELFFGEGSRLTVL.

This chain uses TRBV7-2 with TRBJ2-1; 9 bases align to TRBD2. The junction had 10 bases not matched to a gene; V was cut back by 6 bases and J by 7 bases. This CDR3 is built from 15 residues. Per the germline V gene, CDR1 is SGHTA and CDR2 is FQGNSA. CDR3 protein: CASRGSGSSMNEQFF. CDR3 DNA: TGTGCCAGCAGGGGTAGCGGGAGTTCAATGAATGAGCAGTTCTTC.

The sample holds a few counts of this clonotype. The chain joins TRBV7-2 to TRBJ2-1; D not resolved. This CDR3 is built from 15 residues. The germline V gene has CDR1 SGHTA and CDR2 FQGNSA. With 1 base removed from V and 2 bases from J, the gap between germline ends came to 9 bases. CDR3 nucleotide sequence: TGTGCCAGCAGCTTAGAACTGGGTACCTACAATGAGCAGTTCTTC. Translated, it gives CASSLELGTYNEQFF.

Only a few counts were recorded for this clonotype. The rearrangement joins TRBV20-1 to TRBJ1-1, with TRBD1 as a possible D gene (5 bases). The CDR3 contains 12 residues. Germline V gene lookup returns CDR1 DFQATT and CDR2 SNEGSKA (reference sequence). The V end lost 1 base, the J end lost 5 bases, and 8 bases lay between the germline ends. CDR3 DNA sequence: TGCAGTGCTAGAGGCAGGGAAACTGAAGCTTTCTTT. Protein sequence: CSARGRETEAFF.

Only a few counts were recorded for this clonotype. The CDR3 protein is CSASRGRGNEQFF. CDR3 bases: TGCAGTGCTAGTCGGGGGAGGGGGAATGAGCAGTTCTTC. J is TRBJ2-1 and V is TRBV20-1; the D gene is possibly TRBD2 (7 bases). Germline CDR1 is DFQATT and CDR2 is SNEGSKA (reference sequence). Trimming left V 3 bases short and J 7 bases short, with 13 bases between. There are 13 residues in the CDR3.

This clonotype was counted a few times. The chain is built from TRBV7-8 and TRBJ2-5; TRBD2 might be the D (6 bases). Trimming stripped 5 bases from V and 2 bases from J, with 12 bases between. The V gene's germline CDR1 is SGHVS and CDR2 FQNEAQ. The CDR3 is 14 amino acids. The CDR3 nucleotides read TGTGCCAGCAGCAAGGGCCTAGCGCAAGAGACCCAGTACTTC. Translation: CASSKGLAQETQYF.

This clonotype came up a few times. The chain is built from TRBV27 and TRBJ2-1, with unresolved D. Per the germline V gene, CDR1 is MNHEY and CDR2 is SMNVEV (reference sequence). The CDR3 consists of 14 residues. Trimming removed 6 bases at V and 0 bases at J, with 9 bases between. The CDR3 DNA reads TGTGCCAGCAGGGGATATAGCTCCTACAATGAGCAGTTCTTC. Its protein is CASRGYSSYNEQFF.

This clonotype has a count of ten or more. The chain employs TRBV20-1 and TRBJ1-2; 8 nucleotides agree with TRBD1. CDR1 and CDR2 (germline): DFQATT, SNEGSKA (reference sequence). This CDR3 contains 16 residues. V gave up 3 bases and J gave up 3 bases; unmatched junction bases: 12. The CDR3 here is CSARDLPGGDDYGYTF. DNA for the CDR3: TGCAGTGCTAGGGATCTTCCAGGGGGCGACGACTATGGCTACACCTTC.

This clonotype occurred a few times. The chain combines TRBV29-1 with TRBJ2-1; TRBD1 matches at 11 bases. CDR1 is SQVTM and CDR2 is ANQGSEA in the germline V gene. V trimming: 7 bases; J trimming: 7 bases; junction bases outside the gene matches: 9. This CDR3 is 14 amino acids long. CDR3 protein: CSALRTGGLNEQFF. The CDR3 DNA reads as TGCAGCGCCCTGAGGACAGGGGGCTTGAATGAGCAGTTCTTC.

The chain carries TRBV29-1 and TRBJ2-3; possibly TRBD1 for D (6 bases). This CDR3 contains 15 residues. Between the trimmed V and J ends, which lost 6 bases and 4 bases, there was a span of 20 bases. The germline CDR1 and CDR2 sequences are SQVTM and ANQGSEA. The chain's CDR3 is CSVQSGTGLADTQYF. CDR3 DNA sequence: TGCAGCGTCCAATCGGGAACAGGGCTAGCAGATACGCAGTATTTT.

The CDR3 here is CASSPNRPMNTEAFF. The CDR3 nucleotides are TGTGCCAGCAGTCCCAACAGGCCTATGAACACTGAAGCTTTCTTT. The chain recombines TRBV6-1 with TRBJ1-1; D may be TRBD1 (5 bases). The germline V gene encodes CDR1 MNHNS and CDR2 SASEGT. V was clipped by 5 bases and J by 0 bases, with 13 bases between them. The CDR3 is 15 residues long.

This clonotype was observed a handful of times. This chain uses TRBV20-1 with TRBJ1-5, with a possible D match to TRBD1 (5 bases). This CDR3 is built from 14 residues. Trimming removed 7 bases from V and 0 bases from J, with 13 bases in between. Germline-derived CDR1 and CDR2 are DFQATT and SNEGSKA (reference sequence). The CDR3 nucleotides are TGCAGTGTCACTGAGGGGTATAGCAATCAGCCCCAGCATTTT. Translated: CSVTEGYSNQPQHF.

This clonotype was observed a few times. The CDR3 reads CASVASDSGTDTQYF. The CDR3 DNA follows: TGTGCCAGCGTAGCTAGCGATTCCGGCACAGATACGCAGTATTTT. The chain employs TRBV3-1 and TRBJ2-3; D might be TRBD2 (6 bases). The germline gives CDR1 LGHDT, CDR2 YNNKEL (reference sequence). The CDR3 has 15 residues. The V gene lost 8 bases and the J gene lost 1 base, with 16 bases spanning the gap.

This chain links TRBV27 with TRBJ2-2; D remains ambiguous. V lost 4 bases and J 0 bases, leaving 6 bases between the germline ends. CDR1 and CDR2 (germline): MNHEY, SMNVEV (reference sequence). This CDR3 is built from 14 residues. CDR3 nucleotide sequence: TGTGCCAGCAGTTCCCCAGCGAACACCGGGGAGCTGTTTTTT. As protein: CASSSPANTGELFF.

The CDR3 bases are TGTGCCAGCAGCTTGATCGGTCGAGAGCAGTACTTC. It translates to CASSLIGREQYF. The V gene is TRBV7-8, the J gene TRBJ2-7; D remains unclear. Deletions cut 3 bases from V and 7 bases from J, with 10 bases between. The CDR3 length is 12 residues. The germline CDR1 and CDR2 sequences are SGHVS and FQNEAQ.

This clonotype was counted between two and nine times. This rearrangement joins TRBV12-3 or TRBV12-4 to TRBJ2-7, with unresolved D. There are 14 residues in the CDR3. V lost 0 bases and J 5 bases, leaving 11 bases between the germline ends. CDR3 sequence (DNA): TGTGCCAGCAGTTTAGCCCCCGGAATCCACGAGCAGTACTTC. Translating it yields CASSLAPGIHEQYF.